This TCR beta chain stems from a study of neurological immune-mediated disorders. MiXCR was run by TCRdb on the 5' RACE reads, yielding one entry per CDR3 protein. The table records under 80,000 distinct CDR3 sequences, approximately 9.4% of them present only once. V trimming: 3 bases; J trimming: 1 base; junction bases outside the gene matches: 6. Germline-derived CDR1 and CDR2 are KGHSH and LQKENI. The CDR3 runs 15 residues. Source material: PBMCs. This TCR was recovered from a man over 45 in good health. The J gene is TRBJ2-7, the V gene TRBV18; 7 nucleotides line up with TRBD1. CDR3 sequence reads: CASSPPGTVSYEQYF. Here the CDR3 DNA reads TGTGCCAGCTCACCCCCCGGGACAGTATCCTACGAGCAGTACTTC.